These 22 T cell receptor beta chains were all obtained from the same sample, sequenced in a study of shared clonotypes between healthy human individuals. Libraries were prepared by immunoSEQ multiplex PCR; TCRdb keeps only in-frame clonotypes and omits some of them. In the table there are approximately 2,000,000 clones, 90% to 95% of which are singletons. CD45RO-negative, CCR7-selected cells formed the naive CD8 fraction, which excluded terminally differentiated effector memory CD45RA+ cells. Sequenced material: naive CD8+ T cells from PBMCs. The receptors stem from a man aged 18 to 30 in good health. Some clones in this sample may be carry-over from other donors' samples.

The gene calls are TRBV28 and TRBJ2-1, with 9 positions matching TRBD2. V was pared by 6 bases and J by 8 bases, with 11 bases of the junction left unmatched. Germline lookup yields CDR1 MDHEN and CDR2 SYDVKM. There are 15 residues in the CDR3. The CDR3 region is CASRARTSVIHEQFF. For the CDR3, the DNA is TGTGCCAGCAGGGCCCGGACTAGCGTAATCCATGAGCAGTTCTTC. Using reference TRBV28 and TRBJ2-1 for the parts outside the CDR3, the full variable domain is DVKVTQSSRYLVKRTGEKVFLECVQDMDHENMFWYRQDPGLGLRLIYFSYDVKMKEKGDIPEGYSVSREKKERFSLILESASTNQTSMYLCASRARTSVIHEQFFGPGTRLTVL.

The chain recombines TRBV19 with TRBJ1-4, with D possibly being TRBD1 (6 bases). This CDR3 contains 15 residues. Germline values: CDR1 LNHDA, CDR2 SQIVND (reference sequence). V dropped 6 bases and J dropped 8 bases, with 19 bases sitting between them. CDR3 DNA: TGTGCCAGTAGGCCCCGGGGGCCAGTCGGCGAAAAACTGTTTTTT. Translated, it gives CASRPRGPVGEKLFF.

CDR3 sequence (DNA): TGTGCCAGCAACGGAAAAGGGATCAGGGGTGGAAGCAATCAGCCCCAGCATTTT. This sequence encodes CASNGKGIRGGSNQPQHF. This chain uses TRBV28 with TRBJ1-5, with D perhaps TRBD1 (6 bases). V lost 7 bases and J lost 1, with 23 bases in between. Germline loops: CDR1 MDHEN, CDR2 SYDVKM. CDR3 length equals 18 residues.

With regard to this clone: Additional DNA sequences in this sample encode the identical CDR3. The chain uses TRBV27 and TRBJ1-5; D is possibly TRBD1 (5 bases). The CDR3 covers 16 residues. CDR1 and CDR2 (germline): MNHEY, SMNVEV (reference sequence). Trimming removed 0 bases from V and 0 bases from J, with 9 bases in between. The CDR3 DNA sequence: TGTGCCAGCAGTTTATCGGGGCGGAGTAGCAATCAGCCCCAGCATTTT. Translation gives CASSLSGRSSNQPQHF.

This rearrangement joins TRBV27 to TRBJ2-5, with a weak D call TRBD2 (6 bases). Germline V gene data show CDR1 as MNHEY and CDR2 as SMNVEV (reference sequence). This CDR3 comprises 14 residues. The germline V and J ends were trimmed by 7 bases and 2 bases, with 14 bases remaining between them. CDR3 nucleotide sequence: TGTGCCAGCAACTTGGGACTCAAACAAGAGACCCAGTACTTC. It encodes CASNLGLKQETQYF.

V and J are TRBV28 and TRBJ2-7, with 9 positions matching TRBD2. Germline V CDR1 and CDR2: MDHEN, SYDVKM. J gave up 2 bases and V 10 bases, and 9 bases lay outside the gene matches. The CDR3 is 14 amino acids. The CDR3 DNA reads as TGTGCCATCGATACGAAGCGGGAGGCCTACGAGCAGTACTTC. This gives the protein CAIDTKREAYEQYF.

The rearrangement joins TRBV27 to TRBJ2-1; 7 bases match TRBD2. Per germline, CDR1 MNHEY and CDR2 SMNVEV (reference sequence). V lost 6 bases, J lost 9 bases, and 8 bases stayed unmatched. The CDR3 is made up of 13 amino acids. Written as DNA, the CDR3 is TGTGCCAGCAGCTTTGGGGGGGGTCCTGAGCAGTTCTTC. Protein product: CASSFGGGPEQFF.

The CDR3 region is CASSPGWGNEQFF. The CDR3 coding sequence is TGTGCCAGCAGCCCGGGGTGGGGCAATGAGCAGTTCTTC. The chain recombines TRBV7-9 with TRBJ2-1; D perhaps matches TRBD2 (5 bases). CDR1 SEHNR and CDR2 FQNEAQ come from the germline V gene (reference sequence). The length of the CDR3 is 13 residues. V was shortened by 5 bases and J by 6 bases, with 11 bases between the two germline ends.

The chain recombines TRBV11-3 with TRBJ2-6; D uncertain. The CDR3 loop spans 17 amino acids. Germline V CDR1 and CDR2: SGHNT, YENEEA. Trimming cost V 4 bases and J 2 bases, with 15 bases left between them. Written as DNA, the CDR3 is TGTGCCAGCAGCTACCTTACCTTGGGGACTGGGGCCAACGTCCTGACTTTC. Translated, it gives CASSYLTLGTGANVLTF.

Notes on this clone: The sample contains more than one DNA sequence encoding this CDR3. This chain joins TRBV2 and TRBJ2-3, with no clear D. V was clipped by 4 bases and J by 4 bases, with 6 bases between them. Germline V gene sequence: CDR1 SNHLY, CDR2 FYNNEI. This CDR3 spans 12 amino acids. In nucleotides, the CDR3 is TGTGCCAGCAGTGGAAGGGCAGATACGCAGTATTTT. Translation: CASSGRADTQYF.

The chain uses TRBV13 and TRBJ2-1, with D perhaps TRBD1 or TRBD2 (5 bases each). The V end was cut by 4 bases, the J end by 9 bases, with 13 bases between. Germline-derived CDR1 and CDR2 are PRHDT and FYEKMQ (reference sequence). CDR3 length equals 13 residues. CDR3 nucleotides: TGTGCCAGCAGCTCGGCCCCGGGACCTGAGCAGTTCTTC. Protein: CASSSAPGPEQFF.

This sequence joins TRBV5-1 and TRBJ1-4, with 8 nucleotides matching TRBD1. The CDR3 has 16 amino acids. In germline, CDR1 is SGHRS, CDR2 YFSETQ. After removal of 0 bases from V and 8 bases from J, the junction contained 9 bases not matched to a gene. The CDR3 nucleotides read TGCGCCAGCAGCTTGGCTTCCCAGGGGGCGCGCGAAAAACTGTTTTTT. It codes for CASSLASQGAREKLFF.

The chain recombines TRBV7-9 with TRBJ2-7; TRBD2 agrees at 8 bases. The CDR3 is made up of 16 amino acids. V gave up 5 bases and J gave up 5 bases; unmatched junction bases: 14. CDR1 SEHNR and CDR2 FQNEAQ come from the germline V gene (reference sequence). In DNA form, the CDR3 reads TGTGCCAGCAGCCAGGGCCCGAGCGGGAGACCCCACGAGCAGTACTTC. Its translation: CASSQGPSGRPHEQYF.

This clone has a single count. V and J are TRBV6-4 and TRBJ2-1, with D possibly matching TRBD1 (5 bases). Germline V CDR1 and CDR2: MRHNA, SNTAGT. The V end lost 6 bases, the J end lost 5 bases, and 26 bases lay between the germline ends. The CDR3 totals 18 residues. The CDR3: CASRPPMVVRTTNNEQFF. The CDR3 DNA reads TGTGCCAGCAGACCCCCCATGGTGGTGCGGACAACCAACAATGAGCAGTTCTTC.

CDR3 sequence: CASTGIEGIYGYTF. The CDR3 region has the DNA TGTGCCAGCACCGGGATAGAGGGGATCTACGGCTACACCTTC. V is TRBV9 and J is TRBJ1-2; tentatively, D is TRBD1 (5 bases). The V end was cut by 6 bases, the J end by 8 bases, with 20 bases between. The germline V gene has CDR1 SGDLS and CDR2 YYNGEE. This CDR3 is 14 amino acids long.

This clone came up once. This same CDR3 is encoded by further DNA sequences in the sample. This sequence joins TRBV9 and TRBJ1-1, with D perhaps matching TRBD1 (6 bases). Germline V gives CDR1 SGDLS, CDR2 YYNGEE. The CDR3 consists of 15 residues. Trimming removed 0 bases at V and 0 bases at J, with 9 bases between. For the CDR3, the DNA is TGTGCCAGCAGCGTAGGTGGGGGGCTGAACACTGAAGCTTTCTTT. The encoded protein is CASSVGGGLNTEAFF.

This rearrangement joins TRBV9 to TRBJ2-7; D is uncertain. The CDR3 contains 14 residues. Germline V lookup: CDR1 SGDLS, CDR2 YYNGEE. The germline V and J ends were trimmed by 4 bases and 2 bases, with 13 bases remaining between them. The CDR3 spells CASSPGPAPYEQYF. CDR3 DNA sequence: TGTGCCAGCAGCCCCGGTCCAGCTCCCTACGAGCAGTACTTC.

V usage is TRBV7-2 and J usage is TRBJ2-7, with D perhaps matching TRBD2 (6 bases). The germline V gene has CDR1 SGHTA and CDR2 FQGNSA. This CDR3 has 17 amino acids. V dropped 1 base and J dropped 2 bases, with 18 bases sitting between them. The CDR3 DNA sequence: TGTGCCAGCAGCTTAGGTCGGGGGACCCCTCGGCCCTACGAGCAGTACTTC. Protein: CASSLGRGTPRPYEQYF.

The J gene is TRBJ1-1, the V gene TRBV6-1; D is unresolved. This CDR3 is 15 amino acids long. Germline CDR1 MNHNS, CDR2 SASEGT. Trimming cost V 4 bases and J 0 bases, with 12 bases left between them. In DNA, the CDR3 is TGTGCCAGCAGTGCCCTAGTGGCCCTGAACACTGAAGCTTTCTTT. It encodes CASSALVALNTEAFF.

Only one count was recorded for this clone. V gene TRBV27 combines with J gene TRBJ2-7; possibly TRBD2 for D (6 bases). The V and J ends lost 3 bases and 5 bases respectively, with 14 bases between them. Per the germline V gene, CDR1 is MNHEY and CDR2 is SMNVEV (reference sequence). The CDR3 length is 14 residues. DNA for the CDR3: TGTGCCAGCAGTTTGGTGGGAGGTAAGGACGAGCAGTACTTC. This sequence encodes CASSLVGGKDEQYF.

The chain carries TRBV19 and TRBJ2-2; 8 bases are a match to TRBD1. The junction had 7 bases not matched to a gene; V was cut back by 5 bases and J by 5 bases. Germline values: CDR1 LNHDA, CDR2 SQIVND (reference sequence). This CDR3 spans 15 amino acids. The CDR3 DNA is TGTGCCAGTAGTTCGGACAGGGAAGATACCGGGGAGCTGTTTTTT. Translation: CASSSDREDTGELFF.

The chain uses TRBV28 and TRBJ2-3, with a possible D match to TRBD2 (5 bases). The CDR3 loop spans 16 amino acids. Trimming cost V 2 bases and J 4 bases, with 16 bases left between them. Germline CDR1 reads MDHEN; CDR2 reads SYDVKM. CDR3 sequence: CASSLGLGVLADTQYF. CDR3 sequence (DNA): TGTGCCAGCAGTTTAGGCCTCGGGGTCTTGGCAGATACGCAGTATTTT.